These T cell receptor beta chains were read from a single sample in a study of T cell responses to AZD1222 COVID-19 vaccine. The protocol was immunoSEQ multiplex PCR, while the TCRdb copy is restricted to in-frame clones and leaves out a portion. The sample carries tens of thousands of clones, 90% recorded once. Sequenced here: peripheral blood, sampled on day 0 of AZD1222 vaccination. These receptors were taken from an adult in good health. CDR3s include the opening cysteine and the closing phenylalanine or tryptophan. A row's size may be missing; if present it is once, few, many or a size class.

size,V,CDR3
NA,TRBV24-1,CATSDTIQGGVYNEQFF
NA,TRBV5-4,CASSWKDSAVYTF
NA,TRBV5-1,CASSFSGAQYF
NA,TRBV11-3,CASSRRQLLNSPLHF
NA,TRBV9,CASSVVSGGYTGELFF
NA,TRBV11-3,CASSSGGANVLTF
NA,TRBV6-6,CASSYDDRHYYTF
few,TRBV12-3/TRBV12-4,CASSWQGVPEAFF
NA,TRBV18,CASSQETGNSGANVLTF
NA,TRBV28,CASFTGQGARQPQHF
once,TRBV28,CASSPWGQGGRGWRPQHF
NA,TRBV7-9,CASGVPGSPLHF
once,TRBV5-1,CASSLVSIAEGEQFF